These T cell receptor beta chains were read from a single sample in a study of cytomegalovirus exposure and HLA in healthy donors. Libraries were prepared by immunoSEQ multiplex PCR; TCRdb keeps only in-frame clonotypes and omits some of them. The sample gives about 300,000 clones, approximately 90% of which show up once; approximately 4.3% is in the top ten. Sequenced input: PBMCs. The receptors here all came from a man between 40 and 49 years old in good health and CMV-seropositive. CDR3s include the opening cysteine and the closing phenylalanine or tryptophan. A D gene is named only where the DNA matches it firmly. Clone size, where shown, is once, few, many, or a class for clones that have expanded.

V	D	J	size	CDR3	DNA
TRBV28	TRBD1	TRBJ1-5	NA	CASSGAGGSNQPQHF	TGTGCCAGCAGTGGAGCAGGGGGGAGCAATCAGCCCCAGCATTTT
TRBV20-1	NA	TRBJ1-1	once	CSASGRTEAFF	TGCAGTGCTAGCGGGAGGACTGAAGCTTTCTTT
TRBV5-6	NA	TRBJ2-7	once	CASSAVPGAYEQYF	TGTGCCAGCAGCGCTGTACCGGGAGCCTACGAGCAGTACTTC
TRBV29-1	NA	TRBJ2-6	NA	CSVEGQNSGANVLTF	TGCAGCGTTGAAGGCCAGAACTCTGGGGCCAACGTCCTGACTTTC
TRBV6-5	TRBD1	TRBJ2-7	NA	CASSPGTGSYEQYF	TGTGCCAGCAGTCCCGGGACAGGGTCCTACGAGCAGTACTTC
TRBV5-6	NA	TRBJ1-5	NA	CASSTGSYSNQPQHF	TGTGCCAGCAGCACCGGTAGTTATAGCAATCAGCCCCAGCATTTT
TRBV7-9	TRBD1	TRBJ1-2	NA	CASSLLLGQANYGYTF	TGTGCCAGCAGCCTCCTGTTAGGACAGGCTAACTATGGCTACACCTTC
TRBV7-2	NA	TRBJ1-5	NA	CASSIGQPSNQPQHF	TGTGCCAGCAGCATTGGACAGCCTAGCAATCAGCCCCAGCATTTT
TRBV2	TRBD2	TRBJ2-7	NA	CASMGSWASGRAKYEQYF	TGTGCCAGCATGGGTTCGTGGGCTAGCGGGAGGGCCAAGTACGAGCAGTACTTC
TRBV6-5	TRBD1	TRBJ1-2	few	CASSYSATGEYGYTF	TGTGCCAGCAGTTACTCGGCTACAGGGGAGTATGGCTACACCTTC
TRBV2	NA	TRBJ2-7	NA	CASSEAPYISYEQYF	TGTGCCAGCAGTGAAGCTCCTTATATCTCCTACGAGCAGTACTTC
TRBV6-1	TRBD1	TRBJ1-1	NA	CASRGTGNTEAFF	TGTGCCAGCAGGGGGACAGGGAACACTGAAGCTTTCTTT
TRBV19	TRBD1	TRBJ2-7	NA	CASSIGTGGLYEQYF	TGTGCCAGTAGTATCGGGACAGGGGGCTTATACGAGCAGTACTTC
TRBV7-9	NA	TRBJ1-3	NA	CASSFADSGNTIYF	TGTGCCAGCAGCTTTGCAGACTCTGGAAACACCATATATTTT
TRBV28	TRBD2	TRBJ2-5	NA	CASTRGTSRETQYF	TGTGCCAGCACTCGGGGGACTAGCCGAGAGACCCAGTACTTC
TRBV7-7	TRBD1	TRBJ1-1	NA	CASRPTGATEAFF	TGTGCTAGCAGACCCACAGGGGCCACTGAAGCTTTCTTT
TRBV27	TRBD1	TRBJ2-5	NA	CASSLSSGTGGTQYF	TGTGCCAGCAGTTTAAGTTCCGGGACAGGAGGGACCCAGTACTTC
TRBV27	TRBD1	TRBJ1-3	NA	CASSPQGAQSGNTIYF	TGTGCCAGCAGCCCTCAGGGGGCGCAGTCTGGAAACACCATATATTTT
TRBV27	NA	TRBJ2-7	NA	CASSHVGEQYF	TGTGCCAGCAGTCACGTCGGTGAGCAGTACTTC
TRBV5-5	NA	TRBJ2-4	NA	CASSLGRQGQNIQYF	TGTGCCAGCAGCTTGGGGCGGCAGGGGCAAAACATTCAGTACTTC
TRBV5-4	TRBD1	TRBJ1-5	NA	CASSPGQDQPQHF	TGTGCCAGCAGCCCGGGACAGGACCAGCCCCAGCATTTT
TRBV4-2	TRBD2	TRBJ2-7	NA	CASSQIAGASGGYEQYF	TGTGCCAGCAGCCAGATTGCGGGGGCTAGCGGGGGGTACGAGCAGTACTTC
TRBV5-1	NA	TRBJ1-4	NA	CASSLGQYNEKLFF	TGCGCCAGCAGCCTCGGACAGTATAATGAAAAACTGTTTTTT
TRBV28	NA	TRBJ1-5	few	CASSTSEVFSNQPQHF	TGTGCCAGCAGCACCAGCGAGGTTTTTAGCAATCAGCCCCAGCATTTT
TRBV5-4	NA	TRBJ1-1	once	CASSSRTALEAFF	TGTGCCAGCAGCTCCCGGACAGCGCTTGAAGCTTTCTTT
TRBV7-2	TRBD2	TRBJ2-7	NA	CASSLGGGSSGRNEQYF	TGTGCCAGCAGCTTAGGTGGTGGGTCTAGCGGGAGAAACGAGCAGTACTTC
TRBV6-8	NA	TRBJ1-5	NA	CASSPGQNYSNQPQHF	TGTGCCAGCAGTCCCGGACAGAACTATAGCAATCAGCCCCAGCATTTT
TRBV7-8	NA	TRBJ1-5	NA	CASSPRREGNQPQHF	TGTGCCAGCAGCCCCCGGAGAGAGGGCAATCAGCCCCAGCATTTT
TRBV6-4	TRBD2	TRBJ2-1	once	CASSDWGGNEQFF	TGTGCCAGCAGTGACTGGGGGGGCAATGAGCAGTTCTTC
TRBV5-6	TRBD1	TRBJ2-7	many	CASSAGQVTYEQYF	TGTGCCAGCAGCGCGGGACAGGTAACCTACGAGCAGTACTTC
TRBV5-6	TRBD1	TRBJ2-3	NA	CASSLEGAGSTDTQYF	TGTGCCAGCAGCTTGGAGGGGGCAGGGAGCACAGATACGCAGTATTTT
TRBV7-9	NA	TRBJ1-5	NA	CASSSAWGPNQPQHF	TGTGCCAGCAGCTCCGCCTGGGGGCCCAATCAGCCCCAGCATTTT
TRBV7-9	TRBD2	TRBJ2-7	NA	CSSSPPGGGVTYEQYF	TGTTCCAGCAGCCCCCCGGGGGGAGGGGTGACCTACGAGCAGTACTTC
TRBV7-9	TRBD2	TRBJ2-5	NA	CASSLRLAGFQETQYF	TGTGCCAGCAGCTTAAGACTAGCGGGATTTCAAGAGACCCAGTACTTC
TRBV5-1	TRBD1	TRBJ1-4	NA	CASSLETGVNEKLFF	TGCGCCAGCAGCTTGGAGACAGGGGTTAATGAAAAACTGTTTTTT
TRBV28	NA	TRBJ2-3	NA	CASSLGLVRNTDTQYF	TGTGCCAGCAGTTTAGGCTTGGTCAGAAACACAGATACGCAGTATTTT
TRBV10-1	TRBD1	TRBJ2-3	NA	CASLLRDRIRYTQYF	TGCGCCAGTCTGCTTCGGGACAGGATACGGTATACGCAGTATTTT
TRBV7-9	TRBD2	TRBJ2-1	NA	CASSLERGSSYNEQFF	TGTGCCAGCAGCTTAGAGCGGGGAAGCTCCTACAATGAGCAGTTCTTC
TRBV28	TRBD1	TRBJ2-7	NA	CASRAPGGNSYEQYF	TGTGCCAGCAGGGCCCCAGGGGGCAATTCGTACGAGCAGTACTTC
TRBV5-6	TRBD1	TRBJ1-2	NA	CASSLVQGAKLYGYTF	TGTGCCAGCAGCTTGGTTCAGGGGGCGAAACTTTATGGCTACACCTTC
TRBV5-1	NA	TRBJ2-1	once	CASSLRQDNEQFF	TGCGCCAGCAGCCTTAGACAGGACAATGAGCAGTTCTTC
TRBV6-1	TRBD1	TRBJ2-5	NA	CAGRQGVQETQYF	TGTGCCGGCCGACAGGGGGTACAAGAGACCCAGTACTTC
TRBV7-9	NA	TRBJ2-5	once	CASSLAITGQETQYF	TGTGCCAGCAGCTTAGCGATAACAGGCCAAGAGACCCAGTACTTC
TRBV12-2	NA	TRBJ1-5	NA	CASRIRTGGLLPQHF	TGTGCAAGTCGCATACGGACAGGGGGCCTTTTGCCCCAGCATTTT
TRBV6-1	TRBD1	TRBJ2-2	NA	CASSRRDRGSGELFF	TGTGCCAGCAGTCGCCGGGACAGGGGGTCCGGGGAGCTGTTTTTT